A single sample is the source of the 24 T cell receptor beta chains below, sequenced in a study of cytomegalovirus exposure and HLA in healthy donors. PCR used 60 Vbeta primers and 13 Jbeta primers. Here immunoSEQ multiplex PCR was the method, and the copy in TCRdb shows in-frame clones only, minus some. The top ten clones hold approximately 3.7% of a sample with 80,000 to 100,000 clones, about 80% of them seen once. Source material: PBMCs. The receptors stem from a female donor in good health and CMV-seropositive.

The chain couples TRBV5-1 to TRBJ2-5; D gene unclear. This CDR3 comprises 11 residues. Germline-derived CDR1 and CDR2 are SGHRS and YFSETQ. V lost 2 bases to trimming and J lost 4 bases, with 3 bases between them. CDR3 in DNA: TGCGCCAGCAGCTTCTCAGAGACCCAGTACTTC. Its protein product is CASSFSETQYF.

About this clone itself: At one boundary the junction diverges from the germline segment, which might be a read error. The rearrangement links TRBV7-9 to TRBJ2-7, with TRBD1 matching 11 bases. CDR1 is SEHNR and CDR2 is FQNEAQ in the germline V gene (reference sequence). The CDR3 has 15 residues. The CDR3 bases are TGTTCCAGCAGCTTACCCGGACAGGGGGCCGACGAGCAGTACTTC. It codes for CSSSLPGQGADEQYF.

The V gene is TRBV18, the J gene TRBJ2-5, with TRBD2 as a possible D gene (5 bases). CDR3 length equals 13 residues. CDR1 KGHSH and CDR2 LQKENI come from the germline V gene. V was cut by 2 bases and J by 5 bases, with 9 bases left in between. CDR3 loop: CASSPKGGETQYF. CDR3 DNA: TGTGCCAGCTCACCAAAGGGCGGGGAGACCCAGTACTTC. The full variable domain, completed using reference TRBV18 and TRBJ2-5, is NAGVMQNPRHLVRRRGQEARLRCSPMKGHSHVYWYRQLPEEGLKFMVYLQKENIIDESGMPKERFSAEFPKEGPSILRIQQVVRGDSAAYFCASSPKGGETQYFGPGTRLLVL.

This clone was counted a few times. V is TRBV18 and J is TRBJ2-7, with 9 nucleotides matching TRBD1. Germline lookup yields CDR1 KGHSH and CDR2 LQKENI. V shed 5 bases, J shed 3 bases, and the junction held 8 bases outside the gene matches. CDR3 length: 15 amino acids. CDR3 DNA: TGTGCCAGCTCAACTCTGCCGGGACAGGGCTACGAGCAGTACTTC. Translated, it gives CASSTLPGQGYEQYF.

The chain is built from TRBV19 and TRBJ1-4; D unclear. Germline V gives CDR1 LNHDA, CDR2 SQIVND (reference sequence). The CDR3 totals 15 residues. Deletions cut 7 bases from V and 4 bases from J, with 16 bases between. CDR3 in DNA: TGTGCCAGTACCACACTCCCCGGACTTAATGAAAAACTGTTTTTT. Translating gives CASTTLPGLNEKLFF.

The chain joins TRBV5-1 to TRBJ2-7; 10 positions match TRBD2. Per the germline V gene, CDR1 is SGHRS and CDR2 is YFSETQ. V was clipped by 0 bases and J by 2 bases; unmatched bases: 5. The CDR3 is 16 amino acids. CDR3 nucleotides: TGCGCCAGCAGCTTGGCCCCAAGCGGGGGGGCCTACGAGCAGTACTTC. This gives the protein CASSLAPSGGAYEQYF. Full variable domain (outside the CDR3, taken from reference TRBV5-1 and TRBJ2-7): KAGVTQTPRYLIKTRGQQVTLSCSPISGHRSVSWYQQTPGQGLQFLFEYFSETQRNKGNFPGRFSGRQFSNSRSEMNVSTLELGDSALYLCASSLAPSGGAYEQYFGPGTRLTVT.

This clone was recorded only once. The V and J genes are TRBV6-5 and TRBJ1-2; TRBD1 agrees at 7 bases. The CDR3 is 15 residues long. The germline CDR1 and CDR2 sequences are MNHEY and SVGAGI. V shed 7 bases, J shed 1 base, and the junction held 9 bases outside the gene matches. Written as DNA, the CDR3 is TGTGCCAGCACCCCAAGGGACAGCCTTAACTATGGCTACACCTTC. Translation gives CASTPRDSLNYGYTF.

This clone was counted a few times. The chain joins TRBV4-1 to TRBJ1-2; 9 nucleotides line up with TRBD1. The CDR3 has 17 residues. Looked up from germline, CDR1 is MGHRA and CDR2 is YSYEKL. The V gene end was trimmed by 0 bases and the J gene end by 8 bases; junction bases not matched to a gene: 13. The chain's CDR3 is CASSQDVRDRDVRGYTF. In DNA, the CDR3 is TGCGCCAGCAGCCAAGATGTGAGGGACAGGGATGTAAGAGGCTACACCTTC.

The chain couples TRBV2 to TRBJ1-1, with D possibly TRBD1 on 6 matching bases. The CDR3 consists of 14 residues. Germline lookup yields CDR1 SNHLY and CDR2 FYNNEI. Trimming left V 2 bases short and J 3 bases short, with 10 bases between. The chain's CDR3 is CASSESGTHTEAFF. The CDR3, as DNA: TGTGCCAGCAGTGAATCCGGGACACACACTGAAGCTTTCTTT.

The chain combines TRBV19 with TRBJ1-5; D is ambiguous. Looked up from germline, CDR1 is LNHDA and CDR2 is SQIVND (reference sequence). This CDR3 contains 12 residues. Deletions cut 6 bases from V and 4 bases from J, with 7 bases between. CDR3 bases: TGTGCCAGTAGGGTAGAGAATCAGCCCCAGCATTTT. Protein sequence: CASRVENQPQHF. Filled out from reference TRBV19 and TRBJ1-5, the complete variable domain reads DGGITQSPKYLFRKEGQNVTLSCEQNLNHDAMYWYRQDPGQGLRLIYYSQIVNDFQKGDIAEGYSVSREKKESFPLTVTSAQKNPTAFYLCASRVENQPQHFGDGTRLSIL.

The chain is built from TRBV5-1 and TRBJ1-3; tentatively, D is TRBD1 (6 bases). CDR1 and CDR2 (germline): SGHRS, YFSETQ. This CDR3 region has 15 residues. V gave up 0 bases and J gave up 4 bases, with 11 bases separating them. The CDR3 DNA sequence: TGCGCCAGCAGCTTGGTCGGGACACCAGGAAACACCATATATTTT. It codes for CASSLVGTPGNTIYF.

This chain joins TRBV7-3 and TRBJ2-3; 11 bases are shared with TRBD2. The junction had 2 bases not matched to a gene; V was cut back by 2 bases and J by 4 bases. The CDR3 runs to 15 residues. CDR1 is SGHTA, CDR2 FQGTGA, per germline. CDR3: CASSLVAGGPDTQYF. The CDR3 region has the DNA TGTGCCAGCAGCTTAGTAGCGGGAGGGCCAGATACGCAGTATTTT.

In the case of this clone: A junction boundary mismatches the germline segment, possibly from a read error. CDR3 sequence reads: CANSYVQRGNHNEQFF. CDR3 sequence (DNA): TGTGCCAACAGTTACGTCCAGCGGGGGAACCACAATGAGCAGTTCTTC. The chain employs TRBV6-5 and TRBJ2-1; 8 nucleotides agree with TRBD2. Germline V lookup: CDR1 MNHEY, CDR2 SVGAGI. The CDR3 has 16 residues.

The chain couples TRBV9 to TRBJ2-5, with TRBD1 matching 10 bases. V trimming: 0 bases; J trimming: 4 bases; junction bases outside the gene matches: 12. The length of the CDR3 is 18 residues. Germline values: CDR1 SGDLS, CDR2 YYNGEE. The CDR3 here is CASSVGISTGGFRETQYF. DNA of the CDR3: TGTGCCAGCAGCGTAGGGATCTCGACAGGGGGCTTTCGAGAGACCCAGTACTTC.

As concerns this clone: Other DNA sequences in the sample encode the same CDR3. The chain joins TRBV28 to TRBJ2-1; perhaps TRBD2 as D (6 bases). In germline, CDR1 is MDHEN, CDR2 SYDVKM. This CDR3 has 15 residues. V shed 6 bases and J shed 8 bases, with 20 bases lying between them. The CDR3 spells CASRQEGSGMDEQFF. The CDR3 coding sequence is TGTGCCAGCAGGCAGGAGGGTAGTGGGATGGATGAGCAGTTCTTC.

In nucleotides, the CDR3 is TGTGCCAGTAGACAGGTCACCGGGGAGCTGTTTTTT. Translating gives CASRQVTGELFF. V gene TRBV19 combines with J gene TRBJ2-2, with D maybe TRBD1 (5 bases). Trimming shortened V by 6 bases and J by 4 bases, and 6 bases separated the two germline ends. CDR3 size: 12 residues. Germline V lookup: CDR1 LNHDA, CDR2 SQIVND (reference sequence).

The V gene is TRBV28, the J gene TRBJ1-2; TRBD1 matches 7 bases. The CDR3 sequence is 16 residues long. J was trimmed by 3 bases and V by 6 bases; bases with no gene match: 13. The germline V gene encodes CDR1 MDHEN and CDR2 SYDVKM. In DNA form, the CDR3 reads TGTGCCAGCAGCTCCCCTTACGGGACAGCGGACTATGGCTACACCTTC. The encoded protein is CASSSPYGTADYGYTF.

This sequence joins TRBV13 and TRBJ2-1, with 8 positions matching TRBD1. With 5 bases clipped from V and 5 bases from J, the junction kept 8 bases outside the gene matches. The length of the CDR3 is 15 residues. In germline, CDR1 is PRHDT, CDR2 FYEKMQ (reference sequence). The CDR3 loop reads CASSPRTGRHNEQFF. As DNA, the CDR3 is TGTGCCAGCAGCCCCCGGACAGGGCGGCACAATGAGCAGTTCTTC.

The chain uses TRBV25-1 and TRBJ1-2; 9 bases fit TRBD1. Trimming removed 4 bases from V and 7 bases from J; junction bases left unmatched: 7. Germline CDR1 reads MGHDK; CDR2 reads SYGVNS. This CDR3 region has 14 residues. Here the CDR3 reads CASSATGGWGGYTF. The CDR3 coding sequence is TGTGCCAGCAGTGCGACAGGGGGATGGGGTGGCTACACCTTC.

This chain joins TRBV6-5 and TRBJ1-6; D possibly corresponds to TRBD1 (6 bases). Germline CDR1 is MNHEY and CDR2 is SVGAGI. Trimming removed 4 bases from V and 7 bases from J, with 11 bases in between. The CDR3 is 14 residues long. CDR3 DNA: TGTGCCAGCAGTTCCCGGGACACCAATTCACCCCTCCACTTT. Protein: CASSSRDTNSPLHF.

The rearrangement uses TRBV5-1 and TRBJ2-7; 9 bases match TRBD1. V lost 3 bases and J lost 5; bases outside the gene matches: 9. The CDR3 is 15 residues long. Germline CDR1 SGHRS, CDR2 YFSETQ. CDR3 nucleotides: TGCGCCAGCAGCTCAACCGGGACAGGGAGAGACGAGCAGTACTTC. Encoded protein: CASSSTGTGRDEQYF.

The J gene is TRBJ1-1, the V gene TRBV6-6; 9 bases are a match to TRBD1. V lost 4 bases to trimming and J lost 3 bases; unmatched junction nucleotides: 6. This CDR3 is built from 15 residues. Germline loops: CDR1 MNHNY, CDR2 SVGAGI (reference sequence). The CDR3 DNA follows: TGTGCCAGCAGTTCCCGGACAGGGGCGTACACTGAAGCTTTCTTT. Its translation: CASSSRTGAYTEAFF.

V usage is TRBV4-1 and J usage is TRBJ2-7; 8 bases line up with TRBD1. V shed 6 bases, J shed 3 bases, and the junction held 10 bases outside the gene matches. CDR1 is MGHRA and CDR2 is YSYEKL in the germline V gene. This CDR3 has 15 amino acids. CDR3 region: CASSPSPDRGYEQYF. CDR3 coding DNA: TGCGCCAGCAGTCCCTCTCCCGACAGGGGCTACGAGCAGTACTTC.

This clone was detected only once. The chain joins TRBV5-6 to TRBJ1-2, with a tentative D call TRBD1 (5 bases). CDR3 length equals 15 residues. V lost 4 bases and J lost 8, with 21 bases in between. Germline assignment: CDR1 SGHDT and CDR2 YYEEEE. The CDR3 region has the DNA TGTGCCAGCAGCCCAATCATATCAGGACATTACGGCTACACCTTC. Translating gives CASSPIISGHYGYTF.